The sequence of this T cell receptor (beta chain) was determined in a study of cytomegalovirus exposure and HLA in healthy donors. Overall study results and limits: For TCR beta chains, V- and J-gene trimming was later linked to a missense DCLRE1C variant. Another analysis was done later, and it associated approximately 17,000 TCR beta sequences with HLA alleles at 0.05 false discovery rate. Specificity of a few CMV-associated chains for CMV antigens was verified in vitro. High sensitivity and specificity were reportedly achieved when the classifier diagnosed cytomegalovirus status.

With respect to this clone: Its matching antigen is unknown.

This CDR3 is 14 amino acids long. CDR1 ENHRY and CDR2 SYGVKD come from the germline V gene. Trimming pared 4 bases from V and 6 bases from J, leaving 13 bases between. The PCR contained 60 Vbeta and 13 Jbeta primers. Assay: immunoSEQ multiplex PCR; the TCRdb copy retains only in-frame clones and omits some. Of roughly 100,000 clones in the sample, more than 60% are singletons; the top ten hold 11%. The clonotype originates from a man between 18 and 35 years old in good health and CMV-seropositive. Sample: PBMCs. The chain couples TRBV10-3 to TRBJ1-5; D might be TRBD1 (5 bases). The CDR3 sequence is CAISGGGSGQPQHF. Written as DNA, the CDR3 is TGTGCCATCAGTGGGGGGGGTTCGGGTCAGCCCCAGCATTTT.